This T cell receptor (beta chain) was profiled in a study of technical replicates of blood from a handful of donors. The CDR3 is made up of 15 amino acids. Germline assignment: CDR1 LNHDA and CDR2 SQIVND (reference sequence). With 5 bases removed from V and 0 bases from J, the gap between germline ends came to 8 bases. The table came from immunoSEQ multiplex PCR; TCRdb's copy has only in-frame clones and leaves some out. The table records tens of thousands of clones, 94% of them present only once. The sequence was obtained from a human donor in good health. The sequencing sample was made of T cells isolated from PBMCs. The chain joins TRBV19 to TRBJ2-6; no reliable D call. This CDR3 is CASSVRSSGANVLTF. CDR3 nucleotides: TGTGCCAGTAGTGTGCGGAGCTCTGGGGCCAACGTCCTGACTTTC.